By frequency, the clone carrying this TCR beta chain is medium-sized. Its antigen remains unknown. This sample is part of a study of human CD8 memory T cell subsets. Findings and limits, study-wide: Effector memory cells lacked the similarly high diversity that stem-like memory and precursor exhausted T cells had.

The length of the CDR3 is 15 residues. Germline-derived CDR1 and CDR2 are SGHRS and YFSETQ. Scientists made TCR beta libraries using UMI-labeled 5' RACE. Each CDR3 protein gets one entry in TCRdb, which reprocessed the 5' RACE reads and gives no DNA. Its table records some 9,600 distinct CDR3 sequences. Cells that were CCR7+ PD-1- TIGIT- were defined as the stem-like memory CD8+ T cell population, referred to as TSTEM. The sequencing input was CD8+ stem-like memory T cells (TSCM and TCM) sorted from PBMCs. Subset described: stem-like memory CD8 T cells (TSTEM), CCR7+ PD-1- TIGIT-. This clonotype originated in a human donor in good health. This chain connects TRBV5-1 to TRBJ1-5; TCRdb indicates TRBD1, and absent DNA this call remains unverified. The CDR3 protein is CASSLAGQLNQPQHF.